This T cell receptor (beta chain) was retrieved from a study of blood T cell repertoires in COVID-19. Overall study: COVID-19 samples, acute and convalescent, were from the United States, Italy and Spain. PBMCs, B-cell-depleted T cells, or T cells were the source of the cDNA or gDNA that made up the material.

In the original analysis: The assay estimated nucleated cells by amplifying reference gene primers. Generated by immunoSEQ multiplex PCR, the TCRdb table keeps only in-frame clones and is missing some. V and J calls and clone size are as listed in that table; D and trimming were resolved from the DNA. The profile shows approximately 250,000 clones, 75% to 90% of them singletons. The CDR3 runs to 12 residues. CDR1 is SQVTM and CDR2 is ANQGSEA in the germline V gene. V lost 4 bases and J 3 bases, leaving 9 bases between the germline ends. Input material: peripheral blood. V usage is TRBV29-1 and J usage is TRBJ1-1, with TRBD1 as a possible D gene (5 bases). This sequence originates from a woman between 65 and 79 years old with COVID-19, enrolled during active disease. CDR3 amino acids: CSVGGLYTEAFF. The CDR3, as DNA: TGCAGCGTTGGGGGACTGTACACTGAAGCTTTCTTT. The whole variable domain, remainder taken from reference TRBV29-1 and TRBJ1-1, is SAVISQKPSRDICQRGTSLTIQCQVDSQVTMMFWYRQQPGQSLTLIATANQGSEATYESGFVIDKFPISRPNLTFSTLTVSNMSPEDSSIYLCSVGGLYTEAFFGQGTRLTVV.